Listed below are T cell receptor beta chains from one sample, sequenced in a study of T cells in Graves' hyperthyroidism and ophthalmopathy. TCRdb analysed the multiplex PCR reads with MiXCR anew, one entry per CDR3 protein. The sample lists about 360,000 distinct CDR3 sequences; about 13% were seen once. The sample consisted of blood. These receptors were obtained from a woman younger than 30 with Graves' hyperthyroidism. Both conserved end residues are part of each CDR3. The order of the fields is J gene, clone size, D gene, V gene, CDR3 protein, CDR3 DNA. The D gene is left open where the match is weak. For some rows the clone size is stated as once, few or many, or as a class when expanded; others skip it.

TRBJ2-1 many TRBD1 TRBV6-2/TRBV6-3 CASSPRGTGFNEQFF TGTGCCAGCAGCCCCAGGGGGACAGGGTTCAATGAGCAGTTCTTC
TRBJ2-7 many TRBD2 TRBV28 CASTQGLAGVRTYEQYF TGTGCCAGCACCCAGGGGCTAGCGGGAGTACGGACCTACGAGCAGTACTTC
TRBJ1-5 many NA TRBV12-3/TRBV12-4 CASSLTRLGNQPQHF TGTGCCAGCAGTTTAACCAGGCTAGGCAATCAGCCCCAGCATTTT
TRBJ1-2 many NA TRBV5-6 CASSLWGDGYTF TGTGCCAGCAGCTTGTGGGGGGATGGCTACACCTTC
TRBJ1-5 many TRBD1 TRBV5-1 CASSTGDLSNQPQHF TGCGCCAGCAGCACAGGGGATTTGAGCAATCAGCCCCAGCATTTT
TRBJ2-7 NA TRBD2 TRBV28 CASSSLAGGLWEQYF TGTGCCAGCAGTTCGCTAGCGGGAGGGCTGTGGGAGCAGTACTTC
TRBJ2-7 NA NA TRBV3-1 CASSLAARTTYEQYF TGTGCCAGCAGCTTGGCGGCCAGGACTACCTACGAGCAGTACTTC
TRBJ2-2 few TRBD2 TRBV11-2 CASSPAGGLSQLFF TGTGCCAGCAGCCCGGCGGGGGGTTTGTCGCAGCTGTTTTTT
TRBJ2-5 NA TRBD2 TRBV19 CASTQTSGGETQYF TGTGCCAGTACTCAAACTAGCGGAGGCGAGACCCAGTACTTC
TRBJ1-6 NA NA TRBV4-1 CASSPPRGNSPLHF TGCGCCAGCAGCCCCCCCCGGGGGAATTCACCCCTCCACTTT
TRBJ2-6 many NA TRBV2 CASSVPPALSGANVLTF TGTGCCAGCAGTGTGCCCCCTGCTTTATCTGGGGCCAACGTCCTGACTTTC
TRBJ1-1 many NA TRBV10-3 CAIKAPSMNTEAFF TGTGCCATCAAGGCCCCCTCCATGAACACTGAAGCTTTCTTT
TRBJ2-7 many TRBD2 TRBV7-2 CASSASSGRHYEQYF TGTGCCAGCAGCGCGTCTAGCGGGAGGCACTACGAGCAGTACTTC
TRBJ2-5 many NA TRBV5-1 CASRTAAQGETQYF TGCGCCAGCAGAACGGCAGCTCAGGGAGAGACCCAGTACTTC
TRBJ2-6 many NA TRBV28 CASTFFTGANVLTF TGTGCCAGCACCTTCTTCACTGGGGCCAACGTCCTGACTTTC
TRBJ1-2 NA TRBD1 TRBV7-8 CASSLGTGGAGNYGYTF TGTGCCAGCAGCTTAGGGACAGGGGGCGCTGGGAACTATGGCTACACCTTC
TRBJ1-4 many NA TRBV27 CASSSGQWRKLFF TGTGCCAGCAGTTCCGGCCAATGGAGAAAACTGTTTTTT
TRBJ1-2 few NA TRBV27 CASSFNWDPGAGGYTF TGTGCCAGCAGTTTTAATTGGGACCCGGGGGCTGGGGGCTACACCTTC
TRBJ2-5 NA TRBD2 TRBV29-1 CSARTSGGAETQYF TGCAGCGCTAGGACTAGCGGGGGGGCTGAGACCCAGTACTTC
TRBJ2-7 many NA TRBV11-2 CASSSLKAMPIYEQYF TGTGCCAGCAGCTCCCTGAAGGCCATGCCGATCTACGAGCAGTACTTC
TRBJ1-6 NA NA TRBV30 CAWSRISGGSPLHF TGTGCCTGGAGTCGAATCTCTGGAGGTTCACCCCTCCACTTT
TRBJ2-2 many NA TRBV24-1 CATSDLEGGLNGELFF TGTGCCACCAGTGATTTGGAGGGAGGATTGAACGGGGAGCTGTTTTTT
TRBJ1-2 many NA TRBV7-9 CASSVPGINGYTF TGTGCCAGCAGCGTTCCGGGGATAAATGGCTACACCTTC
TRBJ1-2 few NA TRBV28 CASSFGFWGGGEGYGYTF TGTGCCAGCAGTTTTGGCTTCTGGGGAGGAGGAGAGGGCTATGGCTACACCTTC
TRBJ1-6 NA NA TRBV27 CASSLQGVGDSPLHF TGTGCCAGCAGTTTACAAGGGGTGGGGGATTCACCCCTCCACTTT
TRBJ2-3 NA TRBD2 TRBV18 CASSPPTSSRTDTQYF TGTGCCAGCTCACCGCCGACTAGCAGCCGCACAGATACGCAGTATTTT
TRBJ1-6 many TRBD1 TRBV30 CAWKDRARSPLHF TGTGCCTGGAAAGACAGGGCCCGCTCACCCCTCCACTTT
TRBJ1-1 many NA TRBV15 CATSSRGNTEAFF TGTGCCACCAGCAGCAGGGGGAACACTGAAGCTTTCTTT
TRBJ1-1 many NA TRBV6-1 CASSQAGDAATYNTEAFF TGTGCCAGCAGCCAAGCAGGGGATGCAGCCACTTACAACACTGAAGCTTTCTTT
TRBJ2-1 many NA TRBV28 CASSSHPWENEQFF TGTGCCAGCAGTTCCCACCCGTGGGAGAATGAGCAGTTCTTC
TRBJ2-1 many NA TRBV18 CASSPLQGSYNEQFF TGTGCCAGCTCACCTCTGCAGGGTTCCTACAATGAGCAGTTCTTC
TRBJ1-1 NA TRBD1 TRBV20-1 CSAPYLGTGENTEAFF TGCAGTGCTCCTTACCTTGGGACAGGGGAGAACACTGAAGCTTTCTTT
TRBJ2-1 many NA TRBV6-6 CASSYFGEQFF TGTGCCAGCAGTTACTTTGGTGAGCAGTTCTTC
TRBJ2-4 many NA TRBV28 CASRQIRGFDIQYF TGTGCCAGCAGACAAATTAGGGGCTTTGACATTCAGTACTTC
TRBJ2-3 NA TRBD2 TRBV11-2 CASSPALAGGTDTQYF TGTGCCAGCAGCCCCGCCCTAGCGGGGGGCACAGATACGCAGTATTTT
TRBJ2-3 NA NA TRBV7-2 CASSSGTPGDTQYF TGTGCCAGCAGCTCCGGGACCCCGGGAGATACGCAGTATTTT
TRBJ1-5 many NA TRBV19 CASSIKGDLYSNQPQHF TGTGCCAGTAGTATAAAGGGGGACCTCTATAGCAATCAGCCCCAGCATTTT
TRBJ2-7 NA NA TRBV4-1 CASSQVVYGLYEQYF TGCGCCAGCAGCCAAGTAGTCTACGGATTGTACGAGCAGTACTTC
TRBJ2-1 NA NA TRBV20-1 CSTPGATVNEQFF TGCAGTACCCCAGGGGCCACAGTCAATGAGCAGTTCTTC
TRBJ1-4 many TRBD1 TRBV28 CASSLQQGVWKLFF TGTGCCAGCAGTTTACAGCAGGGGGTTTGGAAACTGTTTTTT
TRBJ1-6 NA NA TRBV4-2 CASSPRALATPLHF TGTGCCAGCAGCCCCAGGGCCCTAGCTACACCCCTCCACTTT
TRBJ1-2 many NA TRBV20-1 CSASERGGYTF TGCAGTGCTAGCGAGAGGGGGGGCTACACCTTC
TRBJ1-2 few NA TRBV6-1 CASSPAGDGYTF TGTGCCAGCAGCCCGGCAGGGGATGGCTACACCTTC
TRBJ2-7 NA TRBD2 TRBV7-8 CASSYNGGGPADEQYF TGTGCCAGCAGCTATAATGGGGGAGGGCCGGCGGACGAGCAGTACTTC
TRBJ2-5 many NA TRBV18 CASSPPLDQETQYF TGTGCCAGCTCACCACCGTTGGACCAAGAGACCCAGTACTTC
TRBJ2-1 few NA TRBV11-3 CASSQELGLGAHNEQFF TGCGCCAGCAGCCAAGAATTGGGGCTCGGAGCGCACAATGAGCAGTTCTTC
TRBJ2-7 many NA TRBV20-1 CSARPSYEQYF TGCAGTGCTAGACCTTCCTACGAGCAGTACTTC